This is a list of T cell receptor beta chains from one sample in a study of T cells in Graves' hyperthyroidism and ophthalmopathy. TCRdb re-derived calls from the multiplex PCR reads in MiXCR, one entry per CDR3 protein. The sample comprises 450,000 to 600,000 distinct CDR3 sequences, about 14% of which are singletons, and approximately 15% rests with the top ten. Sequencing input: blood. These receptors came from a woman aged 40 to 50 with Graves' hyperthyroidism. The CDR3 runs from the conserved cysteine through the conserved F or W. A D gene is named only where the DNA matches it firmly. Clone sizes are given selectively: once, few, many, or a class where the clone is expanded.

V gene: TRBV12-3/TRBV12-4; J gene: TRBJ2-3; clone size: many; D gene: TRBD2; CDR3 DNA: TGTGCCAGCACCCAACTAGCGACTAGCACAGATACGCAGTATTTT; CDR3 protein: CASTQLATSTDTQYF
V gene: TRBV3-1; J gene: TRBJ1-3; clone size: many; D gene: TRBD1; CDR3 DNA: TGTGCCAGCAGCCACCCGGGACAGAGCTCTGGAAACACCATATATTTT; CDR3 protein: CASSHPGQSSGNTIYF
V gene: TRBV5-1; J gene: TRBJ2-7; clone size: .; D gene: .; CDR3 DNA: TGTGCCAGCAGCTTGGGTCACAGGCCCGAAGAGCAGTACTTC; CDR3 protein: CASSLGHRPEEQYF
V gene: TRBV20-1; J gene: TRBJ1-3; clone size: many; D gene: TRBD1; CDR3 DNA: TGCAGTGCTAGAGCGGGACAGGGGACAAACACCATATATTTT; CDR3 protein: CSARAGQGTNTIYF
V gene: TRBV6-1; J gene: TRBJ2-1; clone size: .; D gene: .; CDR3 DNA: TGTGCCAGCAGTGAGCGGATGGGGGGGCTCAATGAGCAGTTCTTC; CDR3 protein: CASSERMGGLNEQFF
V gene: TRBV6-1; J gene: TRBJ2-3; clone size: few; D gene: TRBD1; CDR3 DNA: TGTGCCAGCAGTCGCGGTTTCGCCCCGACCGGGACAGCCACAGATACGCAGTATTTT; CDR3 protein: CASSRGFAPTGTATDTQYF
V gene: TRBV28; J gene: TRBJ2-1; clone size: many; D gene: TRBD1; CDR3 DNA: TGTGCCAGCAGGAACACCCCCAAATTCCGGGACAGGGGGTACAATGAGCAGTTCTTC; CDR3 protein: CASRNTPKFRDRGYNEQFF
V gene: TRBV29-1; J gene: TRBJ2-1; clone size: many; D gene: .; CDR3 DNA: TGCAGCGTTGTTGGATCGCGTACCAGCTCCTACAATGAGCAGTTCTTC; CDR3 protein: CSVVGSRTSSYNEQFF
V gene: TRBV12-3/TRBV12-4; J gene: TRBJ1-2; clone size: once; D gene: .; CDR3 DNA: TGTGCCAGCAGAGCCTCTTGGGGGGCAGATGGCTACACCTTC; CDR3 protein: CASRASWGADGYTF
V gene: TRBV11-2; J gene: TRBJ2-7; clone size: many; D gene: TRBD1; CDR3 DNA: TGTGCCAGCAGCTTAGACAGGGGGCTTTACGAGCAGTACTTC; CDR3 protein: CASSLDRGLYEQYF
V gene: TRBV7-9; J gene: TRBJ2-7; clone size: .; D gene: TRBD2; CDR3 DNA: TGTGCCAGCAGCAAGGGTACTCTAGCGGGATTTGACGAGCAGTACTTC; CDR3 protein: CASSKGTLAGFDEQYF
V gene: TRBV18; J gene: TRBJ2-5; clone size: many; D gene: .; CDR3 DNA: TGTGCCAGCTCACCAAGGGGACGGAGCGAGACCCAGTACTTC; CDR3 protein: CASSPRGRSETQYF
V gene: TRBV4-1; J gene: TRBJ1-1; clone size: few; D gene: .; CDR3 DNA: TGCGCCAGCAGCTGGACTCTTCCAGGGGACACTGAAGCTTTCTTT; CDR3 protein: CASSWTLPGDTEAFF
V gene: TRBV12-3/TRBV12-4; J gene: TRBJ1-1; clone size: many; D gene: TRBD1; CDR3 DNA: TGTGCCAGCAGTCTGACAGGGACGAACACTGAAGCTTTCTTT; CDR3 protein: CASSLTGTNTEAFF
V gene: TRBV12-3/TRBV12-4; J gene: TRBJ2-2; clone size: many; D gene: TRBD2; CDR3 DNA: TGTGCCAGCAGTTTCGGCAAGGGGTGGCTAGCGGGAGGGTTAACCGGGGAGCTGTTTTTT; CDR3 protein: CASSFGKGWLAGGLTGELFF
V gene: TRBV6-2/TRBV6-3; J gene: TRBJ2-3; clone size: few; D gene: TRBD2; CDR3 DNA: TGTGCCAGCAGTTCGGGACTAGAAATTTTCACAGATACGCAGTATTTT; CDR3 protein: CASSSGLEIFTDTQYF
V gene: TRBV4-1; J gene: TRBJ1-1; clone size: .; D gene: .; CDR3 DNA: TGCGCCAGCAGCCGGGAAGCTAACACTGAAGCTTTCTTT; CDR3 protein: CASSREANTEAFF
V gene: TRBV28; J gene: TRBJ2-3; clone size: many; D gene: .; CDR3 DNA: TGTGCCAGCAGTTTACGCCCTTTACAGGGTCGAATCGATACGCAGTATTTT; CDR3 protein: CASSLRPLQGRIDTQYF
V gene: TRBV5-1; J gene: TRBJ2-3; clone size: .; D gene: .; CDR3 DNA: TGCGCCAGCACTCGAGCGTCTGAGGGGACAGATACGCAGTATTTT; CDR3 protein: CASTRASEGTDTQYF
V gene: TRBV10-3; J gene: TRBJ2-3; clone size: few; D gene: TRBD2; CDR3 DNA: TGTGCCATCAGGGAAATAGCGGGAGGGACAGATACGCAGTATTTT; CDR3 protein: CAIREIAGGTDTQYF
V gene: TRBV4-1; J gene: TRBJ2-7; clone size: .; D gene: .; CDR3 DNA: TGCGCCAGCAGCCACGGGGGCGGGAACGAGCAGTACTTC; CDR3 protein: CASSHGGGNEQYF
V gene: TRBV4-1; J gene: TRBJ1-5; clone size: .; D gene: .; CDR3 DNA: TGCGCCAGCAGCCAAGAAGACGACGGCAATCAGCCCCAGCATTTT; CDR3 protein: CASSQEDDGNQPQHF
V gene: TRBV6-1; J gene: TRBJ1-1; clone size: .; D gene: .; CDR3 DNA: TGTGCCAGCAGGGGACACAACACTGAAGCTTTCTTT; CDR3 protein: CASRGHNTEAFF
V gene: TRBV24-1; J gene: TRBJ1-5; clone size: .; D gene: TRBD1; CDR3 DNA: TGTGCCACCCAAACAGGGGGCGTTAGCAATCAGCCCCAGCATTTT; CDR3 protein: CATQTGGVSNQPQHF
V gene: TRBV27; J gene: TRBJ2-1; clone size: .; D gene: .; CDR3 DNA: TGTGCCAGCAGTTCGGACAGCCACTCCTACAATGAGCAGTTCTTC; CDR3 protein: CASSSDSHSYNEQFF
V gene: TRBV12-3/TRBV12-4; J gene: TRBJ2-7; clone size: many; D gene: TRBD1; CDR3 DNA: TGTGCCAGCAGGGACCGGGACAGGAACTACGAGCAGTACTTC; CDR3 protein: CASRDRDRNYEQYF
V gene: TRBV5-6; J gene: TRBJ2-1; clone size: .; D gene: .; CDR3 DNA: TGTGCCAGCAGCTTGGATATGACCATACTGTTCTTC; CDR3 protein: CASSLDMTILFF
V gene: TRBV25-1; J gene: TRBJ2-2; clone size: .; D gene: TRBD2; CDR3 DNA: TGTGCCAGCAGTGAATTCCCAGCGGGAGAAACCGGGGAGCTGTTTTTT; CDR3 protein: CASSEFPAGETGELFF
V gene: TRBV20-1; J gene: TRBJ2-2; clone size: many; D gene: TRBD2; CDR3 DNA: TGCAGTGCTAGGGGGATAATAGCGGGAAGGACCGGGGAGCTGTTTTTT; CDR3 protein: CSARGIIAGRTGELFF
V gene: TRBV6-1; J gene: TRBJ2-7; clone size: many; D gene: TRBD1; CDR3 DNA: TGTGCCAGCAGTAAGGGACAGCGTAGCTCCTACGAGCAGTACTTC; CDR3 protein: CASSKGQRSSYEQYF
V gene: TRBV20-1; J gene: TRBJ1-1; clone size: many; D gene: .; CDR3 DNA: TGCAGTGCTAGTCGCGGGGGTACGAACACTGAAGCTTTCTTT; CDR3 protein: CSASRGGTNTEAFF
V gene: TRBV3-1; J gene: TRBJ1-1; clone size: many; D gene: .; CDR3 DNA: TGTGCCAGCAGCCAAGAACACGGGTTCGAAGCTTTCTTT; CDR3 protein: CASSQEHGFEAFF
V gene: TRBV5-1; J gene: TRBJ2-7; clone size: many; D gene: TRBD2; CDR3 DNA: TGCGCCAGCAGCTCGGGAGCGGGAGTTTCGGGAAACGAGCAGTACTTC; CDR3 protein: CASSSGAGVSGNEQYF
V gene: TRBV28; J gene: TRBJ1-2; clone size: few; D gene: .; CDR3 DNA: TGTGCCAGCAGTCCCCCCTCCGGCTACTATGGCTACACCTTC; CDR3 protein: CASSPPSGYYGYTF
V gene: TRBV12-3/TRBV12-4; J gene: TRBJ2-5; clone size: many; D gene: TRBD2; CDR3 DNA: TGTGCCAGCAGAACGGGACTAGCGATACAAGAGACCCAGTACTTC; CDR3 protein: CASRTGLAIQETQYF
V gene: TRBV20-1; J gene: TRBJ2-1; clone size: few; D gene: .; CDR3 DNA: TGCAGTGCTAGAGATTGGCGGGCCTACAATGAGCAGTTCTTC; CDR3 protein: CSARDWRAYNEQFF
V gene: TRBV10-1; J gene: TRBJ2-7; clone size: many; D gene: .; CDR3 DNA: TGCGCCAGCAGTGAAAAGGTTACCTGGGAGCAGTACTTC; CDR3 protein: CASSEKVTWEQYF
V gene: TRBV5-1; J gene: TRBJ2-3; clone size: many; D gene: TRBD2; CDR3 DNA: TGCGCCAGCAGCACCGGGACTAGCGGGAGTTTAAACGCAGATACGCAGTATTTT; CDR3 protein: CASSTGTSGSLNADTQYF
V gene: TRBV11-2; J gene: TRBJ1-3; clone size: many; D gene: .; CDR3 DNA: TGTGCCAGCAGCTTAGATCCGGCGGATGGAAACACCATATATTTT; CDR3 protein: CASSLDPADGNTIYF
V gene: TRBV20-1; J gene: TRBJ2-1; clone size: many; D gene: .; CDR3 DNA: TGCAGTGCTAGAGATCGAGGCAGCCCTAATGAGCAGTTCTTC; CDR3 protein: CSARDRGSPNEQFF
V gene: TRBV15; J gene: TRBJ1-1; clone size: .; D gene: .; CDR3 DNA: TGTGCCACCAGCAGAGATGTAGGAGTCACTGAAGCTTTCTTT; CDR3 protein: CATSRDVGVTEAFF
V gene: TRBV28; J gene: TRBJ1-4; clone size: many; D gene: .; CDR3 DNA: TGTGCCAGTAGTGGGTTCCCTAATGAAAAACTGTTTTTT; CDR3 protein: CASSGFPNEKLFF
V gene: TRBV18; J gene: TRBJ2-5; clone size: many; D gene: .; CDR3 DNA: TGTGCCAGCTCACCCAGCTCGGGAGTCTCTGAGACCCAGTACTTC; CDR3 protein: CASSPSSGVSETQYF
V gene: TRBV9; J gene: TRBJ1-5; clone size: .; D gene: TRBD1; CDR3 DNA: TGTGCCAGCAGTTCCCCTCGGGGGGGACAGAGGTTTAGCAATCAGCCCCAGCATTTT; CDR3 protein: CASSSPRGGQRFSNQPQHF
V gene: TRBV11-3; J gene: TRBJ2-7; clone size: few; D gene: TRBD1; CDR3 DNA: TGTGCCAGCAGCGTCTCCGGGACAGGGGGCTACGAGCAGTACTTC; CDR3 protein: CASSVSGTGGYEQYF
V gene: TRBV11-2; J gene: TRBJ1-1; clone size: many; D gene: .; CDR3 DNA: TGTGCCAGCAGCTCATGGAACACTGAAGCTTTCTTT; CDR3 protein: CASSSWNTEAFF
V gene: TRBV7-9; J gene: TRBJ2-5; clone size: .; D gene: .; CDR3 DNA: TGTGCCAGCAGCGTGGGGTGGGAGACCCAGTACTTC; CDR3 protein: CASSVGWETQYF
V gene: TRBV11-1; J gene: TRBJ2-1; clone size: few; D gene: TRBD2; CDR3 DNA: TGTGCCAGCAGCTTAGAGTATTCGGCGGGGGGATCATATTGGCAGTTCTTC; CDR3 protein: CASSLEYSAGGSYWQFF
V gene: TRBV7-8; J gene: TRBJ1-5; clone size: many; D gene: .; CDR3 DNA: TGTGCCAGCAGCTTACCCAATCAGCCCCAGCATTTT; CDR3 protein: CASSLPNQPQHF
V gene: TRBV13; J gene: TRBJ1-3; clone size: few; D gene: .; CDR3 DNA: TGTGCCAGCAGCTTAGCCGGCCTCTCTGGAAACACCATATATTTT; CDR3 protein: CASSLAGLSGNTIYF
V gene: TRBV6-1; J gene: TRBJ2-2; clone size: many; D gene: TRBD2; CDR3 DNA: TGTGCCAGCTCGGGACTAGCGGGACGCACCGGGGAGCTGTTTTTT; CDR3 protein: CASSGLAGRTGELFF
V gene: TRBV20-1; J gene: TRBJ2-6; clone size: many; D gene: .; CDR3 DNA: TGCAGTGCTAGGGAACCTGGGGCCAACGTCCTGACTTTC; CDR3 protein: CSAREPGANVLTF
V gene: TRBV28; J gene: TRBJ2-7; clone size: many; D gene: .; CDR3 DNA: TGTGCCAGCAGTTCATCGGGCGGGCAGATCGCCTACGAGCAGTACTTC; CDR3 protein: CASSSSGGQIAYEQYF
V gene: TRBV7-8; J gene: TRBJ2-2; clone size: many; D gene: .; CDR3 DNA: TGTGCCAGCAGCTTTGAGGCCGGGAAGGCCACCGGGGAGCTGTTTTTT; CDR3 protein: CASSFEAGKATGELFF
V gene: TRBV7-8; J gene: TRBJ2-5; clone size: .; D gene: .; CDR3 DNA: TGTGCCAGCAGCCGTGGAAGGGCTGGGCAAGAGACCCAGTACTTC; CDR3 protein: CASSRGRAGQETQYF
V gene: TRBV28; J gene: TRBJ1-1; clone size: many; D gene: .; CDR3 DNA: TGTGCCAGCAGGGAGGGGGGTTACACTGAAGCTTTCTTT; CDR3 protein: CASREGGYTEAFF